This TCR beta chain was sequenced for a study of cytomegalovirus exposure and HLA in healthy donors. Overall study findings and caveats: A previous analysis found most TCR beta V segments productive roughly 87% or roughly 30% of the time.

Trimming took 4 bases from V and 0 from J; bases not matched to a gene: 8. This CDR3 spans 18 amino acids. CDR1 and CDR2 from the germline V gene are SGDLS and YYNGEE. In the case of this clone: As yet, its antigen is unknown.

The PCR had 60 Vbeta and 13 Jbeta primers. Profiled with immunoSEQ multiplex PCR; TCRdb holds only in-frame clones, not every one. Of about 160,000 clones in the sample, roughly 80% are singletons; the top ten hold more than 7%. Healthy bone marrow donors made up the donor group. Each donor was nominally healthy when sampled (though unrecorded immune exposures were likely). This receptor was identified in a male donor in good health and CMV-seropositive. The chain uses TRBV9 and TRBJ2-6; 9 positions match TRBD1. Material: PBMCs. The CDR3 DNA reads as TGTGCCAGCAGCATGCTAACAGGGGGCTTCTCTGGGGCCAACGTCCTGACTTTC. Protein sequence: CASSMLTGGFSGANVLTF. The variable domain in full, with the rest retrieved from reference TRBV9 and TRBJ2-6, is DSGVTQTPKHLITATGQRVTLRCSPRSGDLSVYWYQQSLDQGLQFLIQYYNGEERAKGNILERFSAQQFPDLHSELNLSSLELGDSALYFCASSMLTGGFSGANVLTFGAGSRLTVL.